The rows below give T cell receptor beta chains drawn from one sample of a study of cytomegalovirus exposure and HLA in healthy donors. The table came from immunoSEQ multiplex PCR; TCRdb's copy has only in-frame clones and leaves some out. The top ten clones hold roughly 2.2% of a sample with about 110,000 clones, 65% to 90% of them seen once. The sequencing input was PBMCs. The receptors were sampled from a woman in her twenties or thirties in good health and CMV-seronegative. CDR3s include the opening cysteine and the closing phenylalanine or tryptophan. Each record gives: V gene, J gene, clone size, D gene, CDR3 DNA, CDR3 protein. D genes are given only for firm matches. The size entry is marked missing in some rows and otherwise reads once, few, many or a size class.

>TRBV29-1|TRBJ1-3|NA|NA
TGCAGCGTACAGGTGGACTCTGGAAACACCATATATTTT
CSVQVDSGNTIYF
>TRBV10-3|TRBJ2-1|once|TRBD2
TGTGCCATCAGTGAGTCGTTGGGGGGGATCAGCGAGCAGTTCTTC
CAISESLGGISEQFF
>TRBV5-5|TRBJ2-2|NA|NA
TGTGCCAGCAGCTTGACACTAGCCAGATACACCGGGGAGCTGTTTTTT
CASSLTLARYTGELFF
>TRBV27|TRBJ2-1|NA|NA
TGTGCCAGCAGGAGCGGAGGCCTCCCCAATGAGCAGTTCTTC
CASRSGGLPNEQFF
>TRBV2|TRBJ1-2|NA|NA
TGTGCCAGCAGTGAGTCGGGAGAGAGTGGCTACACCTTC
CASSESGESGYTF
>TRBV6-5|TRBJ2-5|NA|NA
TGTGCCAGCAGTTACTCGACACTTTTAGGGACCCAGTACTTC
CASSYSTLLGTQYF
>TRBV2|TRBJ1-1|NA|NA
TGTGCCAGCAGTGTGCAGGTGAACACTGAAGCTTTCTTT
CASSVQVNTEAFF
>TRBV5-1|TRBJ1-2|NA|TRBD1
TGCGCCAGCAGCTTGGGGGGACAGGGGGCGGACGGCTACACCTTC
CASSLGGQGADGYTF
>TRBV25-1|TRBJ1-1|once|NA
TGTGCCAGCAGTGAATTAGGGAGTGGCACTGAAGCTTTCTTT
CASSELGSGTEAFF
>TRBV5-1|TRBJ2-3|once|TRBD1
TGCGCCAGCAGCCGAAAGACAGGGGGGACGGGGGATACGCAGTATTTT
CASSRKTGGTGDTQYF
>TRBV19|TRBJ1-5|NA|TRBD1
TGTGCCAGTAGTATAGTACAGGGGGCGCCTCAGCCCCAGCATTTT
CASSIVQGAPQPQHF
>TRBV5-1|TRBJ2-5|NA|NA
TGCGCCAGCAGCTTGAGGACGACAGGGGAGGGGGAGACCCAGTACTTC
CASSLRTTGEGETQYF
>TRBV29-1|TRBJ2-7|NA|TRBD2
TGCAGCGTTGTCCAGCGGGGCAAATACGAGCAGTACTTC
CSVVQRGKYEQYF
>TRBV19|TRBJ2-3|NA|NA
TGTGCCAGTAGTATCCCCGACAGTGCAGATACGCAGTATTTT
CASSIPDSADTQYF
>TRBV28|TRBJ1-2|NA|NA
TGTGCCAGCAGTCCGCATGACGGGGGTGTTCCTTATGGCTACACCTTC
CASSPHDGGVPYGYTF
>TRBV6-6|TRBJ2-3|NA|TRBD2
TGTGCCAGCAGCGGACTAGCGGGCCTCACAGATACGCAGTATTTT
CASSGLAGLTDTQYF
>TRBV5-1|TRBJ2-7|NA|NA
TGCGCCAGCAGCTTGGAATTAAACAGGGACGAGCAGTACTTC
CASSLELNRDEQYF
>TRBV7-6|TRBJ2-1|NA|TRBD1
TGTGCCAGCAGCTTATCTGGACAGGGCTACAATGAGCAGTTCTTC
CASSLSGQGYNEQFF
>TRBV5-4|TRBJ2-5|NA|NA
TGTGCCAGCAGCTTGGACGAGGGAGAGACCCAGTACTTC
CASSLDEGETQYF
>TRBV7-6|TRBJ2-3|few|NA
TGTGCCAGCAGCGTAGGGACTGCCACAGATACGCAGTATTTT
CASSVGTATDTQYF
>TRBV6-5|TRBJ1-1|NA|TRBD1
TGTGCCAGCAGTTACCCGGGACAGACAGCTGAAGCTTTCTTT
CASSYPGQTAEAFF
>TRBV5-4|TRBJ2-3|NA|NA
TGTGCCAGCAGCTTGGAACCGGGAGACCCCACAGATACGCAGTATTTT
CASSLEPGDPTDTQYF
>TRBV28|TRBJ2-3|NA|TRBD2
TGTGCCAGCAGTCCCCTCGGAGAGCGGGAGATAACAGATACGCAGTATTTT
CASSPLGEREITDTQYF
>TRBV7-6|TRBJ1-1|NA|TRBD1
TGTGCCAGCAGCTTAGGCAGGGGGCGGACTGAAGCTTTCTTT
CASSLGRGRTEAFF
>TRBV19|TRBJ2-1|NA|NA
TGTGCCAGTATTGGCCGATACCCTCCGAATGAGCAGTTCTTC
CASIGRYPPNEQFF
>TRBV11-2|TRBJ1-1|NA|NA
TGTGCCAGCAGCTTATTATTGAACACTGAAGCTTTCTTT
CASSLLLNTEAFF
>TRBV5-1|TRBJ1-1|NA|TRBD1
TGCGCCAGCAGCTCACAGGGGCCTGTCGGGACTGAAGCTTTCTTT
CASSSQGPVGTEAFF
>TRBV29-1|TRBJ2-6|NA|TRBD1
TGCAGCGTTGTTGCAGGGGGAAGCTCTGGGGCCAACGTCCTGACTTTC
CSVVAGGSSGANVLTF
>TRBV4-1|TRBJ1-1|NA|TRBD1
TGCGCCAGCAGCCTTGTACAGGGGGACACTGAAGCTTTCTTT
CASSLVQGDTEAFF
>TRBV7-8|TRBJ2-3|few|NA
TGTGCCAGCAGCCCGATCCCTGGAGGAACAGATACGCAGTATTTT
CASSPIPGGTDTQYF
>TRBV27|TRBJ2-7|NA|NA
TGTGCCAGCAGAAGTACCAGCGCCCGCGGAGAGCAGTACTTC
CASRSTSARGEQYF
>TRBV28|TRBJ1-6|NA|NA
TGTGCCAGCATCCAGGGCGGTTCACCCCTCCACTTC
CASIQGGSPLHF
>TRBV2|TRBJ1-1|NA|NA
TGTGCCAGCAGTGAGCCGCTACAAGCTTTCTTT
CASSEPLQAFF
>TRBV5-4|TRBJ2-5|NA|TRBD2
TGTGCCAGCAGCTCACAGAAGACTAGCGGGAGCGCAGAGACCCAGTACTTC
CASSSQKTSGSAETQYF
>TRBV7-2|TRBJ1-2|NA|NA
TGTGCCAGCAGCTTTTTCGGGGGTTGGCGCTATGGCTACACCTTC
CASSFFGGWRYGYTF
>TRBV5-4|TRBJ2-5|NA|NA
TGTGCCAGCAGCTTCGGGAGTCGGGAGACCCAGTACTTC
CASSFGSRETQYF
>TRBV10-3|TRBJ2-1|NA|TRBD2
TGTGCCATCAGTAGAGGCGGGACTAGCGGGAACAATGAGCAGTTCTTC
CAISRGGTSGNNEQFF